A few counts support the clone carrying this TCR beta chain. This was the immunoSEQ v3 assay. The method was immunoSEQ multiplex PCR; TCRdb's version includes in-frame clones alone and lacks a portion of them. The sample lists approximately 92,000 clones; roughly two thirds were seen once. These data belong to a study of TIL therapy for anti-PD-1-resistant metastatic lung cancer. V lost 2 bases, J lost 6 bases, and 13 bases lay in between. The CDR3 spans 14 residues. The germline V gene encodes CDR1 LGHDT and CDR2 YNNKEL (reference sequence). The time point is: pre-treatment sample, taken before nivolumab and TIL therapy. Tumor tissue came from excised metastases, mostly pleural nodules or supraclavicular lymph nodes.

Sequencing was performed on tumor tissue, taken at baseline. The genes are TRBV3-1 (or the pseudogene TRBV3-2) and TRBJ1-1; D might be TRBD1 (6 bases). The sequence was collected from a person between 30 and 80 years old with non-small cell lung cancer. The CDR3 coding sequence is TGTGCCAGCAGCCAACCTCAGGGGCTCGCTGAAGCTTTCTTT. Residues: CASSQPQGLAEAFF.